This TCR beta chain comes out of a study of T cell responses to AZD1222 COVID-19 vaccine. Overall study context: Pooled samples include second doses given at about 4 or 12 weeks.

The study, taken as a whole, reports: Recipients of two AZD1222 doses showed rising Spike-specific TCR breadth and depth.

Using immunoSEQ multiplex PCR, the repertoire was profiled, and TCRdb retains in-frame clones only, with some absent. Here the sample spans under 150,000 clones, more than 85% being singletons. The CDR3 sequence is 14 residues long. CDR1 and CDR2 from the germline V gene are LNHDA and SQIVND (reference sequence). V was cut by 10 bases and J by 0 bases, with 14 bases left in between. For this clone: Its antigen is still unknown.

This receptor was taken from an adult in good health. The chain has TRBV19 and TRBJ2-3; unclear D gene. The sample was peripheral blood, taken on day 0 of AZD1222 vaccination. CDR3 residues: CATSVRASTDTQYF. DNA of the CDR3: TGTGCCACCTCAGTAAGAGCCAGCACAGATACGCAGTATTTT. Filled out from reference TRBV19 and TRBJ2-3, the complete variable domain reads DGGITQSPKYLFRKEGQNVTLSCEQNLNHDAMYWYRQDPGQGLRLIYYSQIVNDFQKGDIAEGYSVSREKKESFPLTVTSAQKNPTAFYLCATSVRASTDTQYFGPGTRLTVL.